This T cell receptor beta chain comes out of a study of shared clonotypes between healthy human individuals (TCRdb year 2020). Some background on the complete study: The cohort comprised a couple of women and a few men aged 18 to 49 years. The study deeply sequenced blood TCR repertoires of roughly five healthy adults to estimate repertoire size and the extent of clonotype sharing between individuals. For each donor, CD4 naive and CD4 memory were each given three plates, CD8 naive was given two plates, and CD8 memory was given one plate. Each donor's leukapheresis produced roughly between roughly 0.9 and 9 billion PBMCs. Libraries were prepared and TCR repertoires were sequenced by different laboratories using diverse techniques, in order to increase sequencing depth and limit assay-specific biases. Points the paper makes about the study in general: Sampling was restricted to blood, and TCR repertoires in tissues likely differ from the TCR repertoires found in blood. Larger estimated clonotype richness was generally found for naive subsets than for memory subsets. Approximately 4.8% of naive CD4, 3% to 3.5% of naive CD8, 2.3% of memory CD4, and around 0.42% of memory CD8 clonotypes were shared across several donors. Higher generation probabilities were observed for clonotypes shared by all four sorted-subset donors than for non-shared clonotypes. Even with the large sequencing depth, rarefaction of the sorted-subset datasets indicated that sequencing was incomplete. The small number of donors limited the genetic and exposure-history diversity represented. Pairwise subsampling indicated that sequencing depth was expected to affect the degree of clonotype sharing among donors.

Using the deep immunoSEQ assay, TCR CDR3 regions were amplified from genomic DNA by multiplex PCR. For each cell subset, the extracted genomic DNA was distributed evenly across all wells of several immunoSEQ 96-well plates, and each plate served as one replicate. For sorted subsets, around 0.2 ug genomic DNA, equal to about 30,000 T cell genomes, was loaded into each replicate PCR. The purified libraries were quantified using a Qubit 3.0 fluorometer, sized with a Bioanalyzer 2100, and then quantified again using the KAPA Library Quantification kit. Each immunoSEQ 96-well plate was sequenced on its own single-read 150-cycle Illumina NextSeq 550 flow cell. In the paper's pipeline: Because the immunoSEQ output included only junctional sequences and no quality scores, the filtering could not be the same as the filtering used for full-length reads. Sequences were annotated with PyIR, a Python wrapper for IgBLAST v1.9, using IMGT germline references to assign V/J genes and CDR3. Any read was removed if the V/J assignment was weak (E-value above 1e-6), the CDR3 was missing, or the read contained stop codons, out-of-frame junctions, or ambiguous translated residues. V3J clonotypes were defined by identical inferred V gene, J gene, and CDR3 amino acid sequence. To compute the percentage overlap between repertoires, the number of shared unique clonotypes was divided by the size of the smaller repertoire. RTK rarefaction, the Chao1 estimator, and Recon v2.1 estimates of unobserved clonotypes were used to assess repertoire richness. Generation probabilities for all TCRbeta clonotypes obtained by the gDNA method from a few donors were computed using OLGA. The table comes from immuneACCESS by way of TCRdb, which keeps in-frame sequences with V and J called. Part of the clones is missing from these tables; in studies checked, under half for an unresolved V gene and the rest for unknown reasons. V and J calls plus clone size are reproduced from that table; the DNA served to infer D and trimming. The sample yields 2 million to 3 million clones; roughly 93% were counted once. The leading ten clones occupy approximately 0.35% of the sample.

Donors were healthy HIV-negative adults with no recently reported acute infections or vaccinations. Only Caucasian adults living in Nashville, Tennessee, USA were represented among the donors. CD4+ T cells were enriched through magnetic negative selection, after which naive cells were positively selected on CD45RA and the remaining negative fraction served as the memory subset. Blood was obtained by leukapheresis, after which PBMCs were separated by Ficoll-Histopaque density gradient centrifugation and cryopreserved in liquid nitrogen vapor phase. Analytical flow cytometry was used to check the purity and quantity of every magnetically sorted T cell population. Genomic DNA was isolated from every sorted fraction and measured by UV absorbance on a Nanodrop 2000c. The CDR3 sequence holds 19 residues, the cysteine and phenylalanine included. Only the CDR3 DNA stays, 57 bases, in frame from base 1. Trimming at the junction amounts to 6 bases on V and 4 bases on J, and the germline ends lie 26 bases apart. The germline V gene encodes CDR1 SGHTS and CDR2 YDEGEE.

This clone showed up just once. The antigen it binds to is not known. Qualities for individual bases were not recorded, and no much larger clone is one base off. The TCR sequence derives from a young man in good health. Some clones in this sample may be carry-over from other donors' samples. Material: naive CD4+ T cells from PBMCs. The cell subset or site label, as the study defines it: CD45RA+ positively selected. The chain is made from TRBV5-8 and TRBJ2-6, with TRBD1 as a weak D call on 7 bases. Here the CDR3 is given as CASTAGGTSPIGGANVLTF. The DNA is TGTGCCAGCACCGCAGGGGGGACTTCCCCTATCGGGGGGGCCAACGTCCTGACTTTC. Beyond the CDR3, the reference TRBV5-8 and TRBJ2-6 genes provide the residues; the full variable domain reads: EAGVTQSPTHLIKTRGQQATLRCSPISGHTSVYWYQQALGLGLQFLLWYDEGEERNRGNFPPRFSGRQFPNYSSELNVNALELEDSALYLCASTAGGTSPIGGANVLTFGAGSRLTVL.